The subject of this entry is one TCR beta chain. The data stem from a study of blood T cell repertoires in COVID-19. This CDR3 contains 16 residues. Germline V CDR1 and CDR2: MNHEY, SVGEGT. J gave up 10 bases and V 2 bases, and 9 bases lay outside the gene matches. Assay: immunoSEQ multiplex PCR; the TCRdb copy retains only in-frame clones and omits some. Of about 39,000 clones detected, 70% to 90% appear once; the ten largest clones hold approximately 9.1%. The sequenced material came from peripheral blood. The V gene is TRBV6-2 or TRBV6-3, the J gene TRBJ2-1, with TRBD1 identical over 12 bases. This TCR was recovered from a man aged 60 to 69 in a cohort sampled during active COVID-19. The CDR3: CASSYGWDRGLREQFF. Here the CDR3 DNA reads TGTGCCAGCAGTTACGGGTGGGACAGGGGGCTGCGGGAGCAGTTCTTC.